What follows describes a single T cell receptor (beta chain). This clone came up a few times. The target of this receptor is not known. No much larger clone is present one base from it, and per-base qualities are unavailable. These data come from a study of T cells in tumors after PD-1 blockade (dated by TCRdb to the late 2010s). For the study in its entirety: Patients were excluded if they had prior checkpoint blockade, use of systemic immunosuppressants, or recent radiotherapy or other anti-cancer therapy within 4 weeks. Pembrolizumab 200 mg every 3 weeks or cemiplimab 350 mg every 2 weeks was administered to patients. An average of about 28,000 TCR templates (range roughly 554-99,264) and about 6,000 unique clonotypes was obtained for tumor samples, roughly 18-fold deeper than single-cell TCR sequencing. RECIST version 1.1 was used to assess clinical response. Ongoing daily vismodegib 150 mg was also given to a subset of patients during anti-PD-1 treatment. Paired single-cell RNA and TCR sequencing was done in the study on site-matched tumors from patients with BCC or SCC, both before and after anti-PD-1 therapy.

V loses 2 bases of germline sequence and J loses 6 bases, and the interval between the two ends is 16 bases. The CDR3 goes from the cysteine to the phenylalanine over 15 residues. The CDR3 DNA has 45 bases and is translated from base 1. The germline V gene specifies SGHNT as CDR1 and YENEEA as CDR2. The investigation overall reported the following: Around 43% of tumor TCR clonotypes were found in blood, and some novel exhausted tumor clones appeared in pre-treatment blood, suggesting peripheral recruitment. Exhausted CD8+ clones expanded after therapy were mostly novel clonotypes undetected pre-treatment, suggesting clonal replacement rather than reinvigoration of pre-existing clones. Where the novel T cell clones came from was not determined, and possible sources could include lymphoid organs or rare unexpanded clones inside the tumor or in the tumor periphery. Clonal replacement was seen only when comparing pre- and post-treatment samples and not when comparing two pre-treatment samples, which argues against artifacts from biopsy timing or location.

The immunoSEQ platform was used for deep TCRbeta sequencing. Under the source paper's analysis protocol: Only productive rearrangements were exported from the immunoSEQ Analyzer for downstream analysis. A two-sided binomial test with a Bonferroni-corrected P below 0.01 was used to identify clones that significantly expanded or contracted between timepoints. T cell phenotypes were assigned to bulk TCRbeta clonotypes by matching to single-cell RNA+TCR-seq clones sharing the same TCRbeta sequence. Tumor enrichment of a clone was calculated by dividing the clone's tumor frequency by the clone's PBMC frequency, both taken from bulk TCR sequencing. GLIPH was used to group TCRs into specificity groups, clusters of distinct TCRs likely recognizing common antigens via shared CDR3 motifs. Drawn from immuneACCESS, this table holds only the in-frame rearrangements with V and J called that TCRdb kept. Clones are partly lost; checked studies trace under half to an unresolved V gene and leave the rest unexplained. That table gives V, J and clone size, and the DNA gave D and trimming. This sample has fewer than 6,500 clones in its table, and 65% to 80% of those were observed once. Jointly, the top ten make up over 5% of the sample.

Interpreted using the paper, the time point label stands for: before anti-PD-1 therapy. Tumor biopsies were site-matched, taken from the same primary tumor before and after PD-1 blockade. Genomic DNA extracted from tumor biopsies or peripheral blood was used for bulk TCRbeta sequencing, with input ranging from roughly 616 ng to 6,004 ng. To increase sensitivity for rare clonotypes compared with single-cell TCR sequencing, remaining biopsy material was subjected to bulk TCRbeta sequencing. All patients had histologically proven advanced or metastatic basal or squamous cell carcinoma and were poor candidates for surgical resection. The basal cell carcinoma cohort comprised 11 patients, of whom roughly eight had bulk tumor TCR sequencing. Fresh biopsies came from the site of the primary tumor, and part of the tissue was kept in RNAlater for exome and bulk TCR sequencing.

The V gene is TRBV11-3 and the J gene is TRBJ1-2; the D segment cannot be called with confidence. This TCR came from a human donor with basal cell carcinoma. This specimen consisted of tumor tissue, obtained before anti-PD-1 treatment. The DNA sequence follows: TGTGCCAGCAGCTTACCCGACGCGGTCTGGGATGGCTACACCTTC. This gives the protein CASSLPDAVWDGYTF.